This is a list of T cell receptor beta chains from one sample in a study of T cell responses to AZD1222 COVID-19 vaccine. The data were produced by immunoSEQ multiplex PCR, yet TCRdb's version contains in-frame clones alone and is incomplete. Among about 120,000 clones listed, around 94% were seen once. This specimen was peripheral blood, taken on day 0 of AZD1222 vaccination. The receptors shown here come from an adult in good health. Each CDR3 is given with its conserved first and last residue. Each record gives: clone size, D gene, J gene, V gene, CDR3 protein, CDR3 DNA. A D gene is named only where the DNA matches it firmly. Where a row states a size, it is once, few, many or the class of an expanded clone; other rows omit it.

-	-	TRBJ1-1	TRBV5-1	CASSLRTRNRVVYTEAFF	TGCGCCAGCAGCTTGCGGACTAGGAACAGAGTCGTATACACTGAAGCTTTCTTT
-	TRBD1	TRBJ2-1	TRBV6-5	CASSQRQGAKDEQFF	TGTGCCAGCAGTCAGAGACAGGGGGCGAAGGATGAGCAGTTCTTC
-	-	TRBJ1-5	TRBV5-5	CASSLDVDRSPSNQPQHF	TGTGCCAGCAGCTTGGACGTGGACCGAAGTCCTAGCAATCAGCCCCAGCATTTT
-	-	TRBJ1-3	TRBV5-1	CASSLALYSSGNTIYF	TGCGCCAGCAGCTTGGCCCTGTATTCCTCTGGAAACACCATATATTTT
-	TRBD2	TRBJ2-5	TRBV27	CASSQQGLGVAGDQETQYF	TGTGCCAGCAGTCAACAGGGCCTGGGGGTAGCGGGGGACCAAGAGACCCAGTACTTC
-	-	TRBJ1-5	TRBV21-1	CASSSSHPWQPQHF	TGTGCCAGCAGCTCCTCTCACCCTTGGCAGCCCCAGCATTTT
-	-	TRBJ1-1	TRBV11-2	CASSLVGGASTEAFF	TGTGCCAGCAGCTTAGTGGGAGGGGCGAGCACTGAAGCTTTCTTT
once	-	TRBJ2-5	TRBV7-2	CASSLGIGETQYF	TGTGCCAGCAGCCTAGGAATCGGAGAGACCCAGTACTTC
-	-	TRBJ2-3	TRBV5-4	CASSHSGEDTQYF	TGTGCCAGCAGCCATTCGGGGGAAGATACGCAGTATTTT
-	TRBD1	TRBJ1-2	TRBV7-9	CASSSTDRGGYGYTF	TGTGCCAGCAGCTCAACGGACAGGGGGGGCTATGGCTACACCTTC
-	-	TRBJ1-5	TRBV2	CASREGSIQPQHF	TGTGCCAGCAGGGAGGGATCGATTCAGCCCCAGCATTTT
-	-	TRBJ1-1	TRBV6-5	CASIITGTVNTEAFF	TGTGCCAGCATTATCACCGGGACGGTGAACACTGAAGCTTTCTTT
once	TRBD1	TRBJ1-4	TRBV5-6	CASSLGTGTVGKLFF	TGTGCCAGCAGCTTGGGGACCGGGACAGTTGGAAAACTGTTTTTT
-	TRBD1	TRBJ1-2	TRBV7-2	CASSLEVEGADGYTF	TGTGCCAGCAGCTTAGAAGTAGAGGGGGCCGATGGCTACACCTTC
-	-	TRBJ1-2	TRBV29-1	CSVESFGGYTF	TGCAGCGTTGAGTCGTTCGGTGGCTACACCTTC
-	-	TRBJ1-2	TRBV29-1	CSVERAGPDLYGYTF	TGCAGCGTTGAACGGGCAGGGCCTGACCTATATGGCTACACCTTC
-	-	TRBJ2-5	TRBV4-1	CASSQGPGKETQYF	TGCGCCAGCAGCCAAGGGCCAGGGAAAGAGACCCAGTACTTC
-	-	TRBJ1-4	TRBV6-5	CASSYWREREKLFF	TGTGCCAGCAGTTACTGGAGGGAGAGGGAAAAACTGTTTTTT
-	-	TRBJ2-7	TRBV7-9	CASSLGGERYEQYF	TGTGCCAGCAGCTTAGGAGGAGAGCGCTACGAGCAGTACTTC
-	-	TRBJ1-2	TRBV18	CASSPPGRGFNGYTF	TGTGCCAGCTCACCACCGGGCAGGGGATTCAATGGCTACACCTTC
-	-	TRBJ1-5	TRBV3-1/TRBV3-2	CASSQDVGGQPQHF	TGTGCCAGCAGCCAAGATGTGGGGGGTCAGCCCCAGCATTTT
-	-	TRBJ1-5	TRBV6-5	CASFSGAFNQPQHF	TGTGCCAGCTTCTCGGGGGCTTTCAATCAGCCCCAGCATTTT
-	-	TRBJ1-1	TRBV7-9	CASSLEGTNTEAFF	TGTGCCAGCAGCTTAGAGGGGACGAACACTGAAGCTTTCTTT
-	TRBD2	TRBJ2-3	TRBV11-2	CASSPQRGGRTDTQYF	TGTGCCAGCAGCCCACAGCGGGGGGGCCGTACAGATACGCAGTATTTT
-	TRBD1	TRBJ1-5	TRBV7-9	CASSSDRQGAGFNQPQHF	TGTGCCAGCAGCTCCGACCGACAGGGGGCGGGTTTCAATCAGCCCCAGCATTTT
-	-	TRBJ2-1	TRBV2	CASSVDTGLYNEQFF	TGTGCCAGCAGTGTGGACACCGGCCTTTACAATGAGCAGTTCTTC
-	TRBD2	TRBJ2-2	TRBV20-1	CSASVAGGPDGELFF	TGCAGTGCTAGTGTAGCGGGAGGGCCAGACGGGGAGCTGTTTTTT
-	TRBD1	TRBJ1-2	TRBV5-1	CASSSRGNVGGYTF	TGCGCCAGCAGCTCCAGGGGGAATGTAGGTGGCTACACCTTC
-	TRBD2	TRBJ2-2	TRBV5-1	CASSPLTSGRGTGELFF	TGCGCCAGCAGCCCCCTGACTAGCGGGAGGGGTACCGGGGAGCTGTTTTTT
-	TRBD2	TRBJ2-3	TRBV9	CASSVTSGSADTQYF	TGTGCCAGCAGCGTAACTAGCGGGAGCGCAGATACGCAGTATTTT
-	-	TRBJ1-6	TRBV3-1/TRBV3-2	CASSQVAGNSPLHF	TGTGCCAGCAGCCAAGTAGCAGGGAATTCACCCCTCCACTTT
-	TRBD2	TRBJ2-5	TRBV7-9	CASSWTSGGQETQYF	TGTGCCAGCAGCTGGACTAGCGGGGGCCAAGAGACCCAGTACTTC
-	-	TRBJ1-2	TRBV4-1	CASSQDPLQRRKHGYTF	TGCGCCAGCAGCCAAGATCCTTTACAAAGACGAAAACATGGCTACACCTTC
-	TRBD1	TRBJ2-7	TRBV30	CAWTTGVSQYF	TGTGCCTGGACGACAGGGGTGTCGCAGTACTTC
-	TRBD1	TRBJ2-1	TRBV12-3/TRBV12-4	CASSRQGYNEQFF	TGTGCCAGCAGCAGACAGGGGTACAATGAGCAGTTCTTC
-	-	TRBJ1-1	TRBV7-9	CASSLALAGVTEAFF	TGTGCCAGCAGCTTGGCTTTAGCGGGAGTCACTGAAGCTTTCTTT
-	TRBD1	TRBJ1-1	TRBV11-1	CASSPGGQGVRTEAFF	TGTGCCAGCAGCCCAGGGGGACAGGGAGTGAGAACTGAAGCTTTCTTT
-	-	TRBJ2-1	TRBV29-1	CSGGTWRRSSYNEQFF	TGCAGCGGGGGGACTTGGCGGAGAAGCTCCTACAATGAGCAGTTCTTC
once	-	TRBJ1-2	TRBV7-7	CASSIGGGGYGYTF	TGTGCTAGCAGCATAGGAGGGGGTGGCTATGGCTACACCTTC
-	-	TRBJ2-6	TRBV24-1	CATSDSRESGANVLTF	TGTGCCACCAGTGATTCTCGGGAATCGGGGGCCAACGTCCTGACTTTC
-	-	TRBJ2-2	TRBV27	CASSKTGGITGELFF	TGTGCCAGCAGCAAGACAGGAGGTATCACCGGGGAGCTGTTTTTT
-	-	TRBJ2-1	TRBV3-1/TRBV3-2	CASSQGGARYNEQFF	TGTGCCAGCAGCCAAGGCGGGGCGCGTTACAATGAGCAGTTCTTC
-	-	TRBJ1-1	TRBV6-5	CASMAFMNTEAFF	TGTGCCAGCATGGCATTCATGAACACTGAAGCTTTCTTT
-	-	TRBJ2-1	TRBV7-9	CASSLAGWRKIGEQFF	TGTGCCAGCAGCTTAGCCGGGTGGCGGAAAATCGGAGAGCAGTTCTTC
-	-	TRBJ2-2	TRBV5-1	CASSLDGSAYTGELFF	TGCGCCAGCAGCTTGGATGGTAGCGCCTACACCGGGGAGCTGTTTTTT
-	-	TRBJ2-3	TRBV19	CATRSSTDTQYF	TGTGCCACCAGAAGTAGCACAGATACGCAGTATTTT
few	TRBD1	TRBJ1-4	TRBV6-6	CASSRQGSGATNEKLFF	TGTGCCAGCAGTCGACAGGGGTCTGGTGCAACTAATGAAAAACTGTTTTTT
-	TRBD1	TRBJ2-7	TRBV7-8	CASSLGAGTGGKYEQYF	TGTGCCAGCAGCTTAGGGGCTGGGACAGGGGGGAAGTACGAGCAGTACTTC
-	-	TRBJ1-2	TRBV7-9	CASSFSEYYTF	TGTGCCAGCAGCTTTTCAGAATACTACACCTTC
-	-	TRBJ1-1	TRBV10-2	CASSVSSTANTEAFF	TGCGCCAGCAGTGTTTCTAGTACAGCGAACACTGAAGCTTTCTTT
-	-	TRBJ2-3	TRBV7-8	CASSRRGGDTQYF	TGTGCCAGCAGCCGGAGGGGTGGAGATACGCAGTATTTT
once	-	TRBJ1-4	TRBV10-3	CAISESREKLFF	TGTGCCATCAGTGAGTCCCGTGAAAAACTGTTTTTT
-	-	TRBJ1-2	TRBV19	CASSIGRTDGYTF	TGTGCCAGTAGTATAGGTAGGACAGATGGCTACACCTTC
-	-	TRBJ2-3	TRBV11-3	CASSLEQGRTDTQYF	TGTGCCAGCAGCTTAGAACAGGGTCGCACAGATACGCAGTATTTT